This T cell receptor beta chain was observed in a study of T cells in Graves' hyperthyroidism and ophthalmopathy. Researchers defined stable Graves' hyperthyroidism as no ophthalmopathy progression within 18 months. Amplified TCR beta CDR3 regions came from RNA transcripts. First-round RT-PCR of the TCR CDR3 relied on the HTBI primer set. TCRdb passed the multiplex PCR reads through MiXCR, listing each CDR3 protein once. This table holds about 680,000 distinct CDR3 sequences, about 35% found once. Trimming took off 0 bases at V and 6 bases at J, with 8 bases between the two ends. The CDR3 loop spans 13 amino acids. From germline, CDR1 is SGHTA and CDR2 FQGNSA. Many counts were recorded for this clonotype. Its antigen is undetermined. General observations from the study: From stable hyperthyroidism, ophthalmopathy was separated by a 13 V-J model.

The sequenced sample was blood. The sequence was obtained from a woman aged 40 to 50 with Graves' hyperthyroidism. The chain recombines TRBV7-2 with TRBJ1-2; no clear D gene. The CDR3 loop reads CASSLARNDGYTF. The CDR3, as DNA: TGTGCCAGCAGCTTAGCAAGGAATGATGGCTACACCTTC.